This passage covers 31 T cell receptor beta chains from one sample sequenced in a study of somatic mutations in cytotoxic T cells in rheumatoid arthritis. Repertoires were generated with immunoSEQ multiplex PCR, while TCRdb's copy carries only in-frame clones and drops some. The sample consists of more than 20,000 clones, 82% of them appearing once. Sequencing used CD8+ T cells sorted from blood. All receptors come from a middle-aged man in good health.

The chain has TRBV5-1 and TRBJ2-7; possibly TRBD2 for D (6 bases). The CDR3 sequence is 17 residues long. The germline V gene has CDR1 SGHRS and CDR2 YFSETQ. Between the trimmed V and J ends, which lost 2 bases and 5 bases, there was a span of 23 bases. CDR3: CASSFAGLPDNLNEQYF. The CDR3 DNA sequence: TGCGCCAGCAGCTTTGCGGGACTCCCCGATAATTTAAACGAGCAGTACTTC.

This chain links TRBV7-6 with TRBJ1-4; D perhaps matches TRBD1 (6 bases). The CDR3 has 15 residues. CDR1 SGHVS and CDR2 FNYEAQ come from the germline V gene. Trimming removed 5 bases from V and 12 bases from J, with 22 bases in between. The CDR3 coding sequence is TGTGCCAGCAGCCCATTACAAACAGGGCCCCCAGAACTGTTTTTT. Translation: CASSPLQTGPPELFF.

This clone has only a few counts. This sequence joins TRBV4-1 and TRBJ1-1; a possible D gene is TRBD1 (5 bases). Deletions cut 4 bases from V and 2 bases from J, with 11 bases between. This CDR3 has 14 amino acids. CDR1 and CDR2 (germline): MGHRA, YSYEKL. Here the CDR3 reads CASSRPRGNTEAFF. DNA for the CDR3: TGCGCCAGCAGCCGTCCAAGGGGAAACACTGAAGCTTTCTTT.

Here the CDR3 DNA reads TGTGCCAGCAGCCATGCGAAAGAGACCCAGTACTTC. Amino acid sequence: CASSHAKETQYF. The chain is built from TRBV7-9 and TRBJ2-5; no clear D. With 5 bases removed from V and 3 bases from J, the gap between germline ends came to 7 bases. Germline-derived CDR1 and CDR2 are SEHNR and FQNEAQ (reference sequence). This CDR3 is 12 amino acids long.

The J gene is TRBJ1-4, the V gene TRBV7-9; TRBD1 might be the D (6 bases). The CDR3 is made up of 15 amino acids. Trimming cost V 5 bases and J 7 bases, with 17 bases left between them. Germline lookup yields CDR1 SEHNR and CDR2 FQNEAQ (reference sequence). The CDR3 region is CASSQLQGLIEKLFF. The CDR3 coding sequence is TGTGCCAGCAGCCAGCTGCAGGGGCTTATTGAAAAACTGTTTTTT.

The rearrangement links TRBV9 to TRBJ2-2; no definite D call. V was pared by 0 bases and J by 5 bases, with 8 bases between. The CDR3 contains 14 residues. Per germline, CDR1 SGDLS and CDR2 YYNGEE. Here the CDR3 DNA reads TGTGCCAGCAGCGTAGAGTGGGGAACCGGGGAGCTGTTTTTT. It codes for CASSVEWGTGELFF.

The CDR3 is CASSGSTTSEAFF. The CDR3, as DNA: TGCGCCAGCAGTGGTTCGACAACATCTGAAGCTTTCTTT. V usage is TRBV10-2 and J usage is TRBJ1-1; D gene unclear. V gave up 4 bases and J gave up 6 bases, with 12 bases separating them. Germline V gene lookup returns CDR1 WSHSY and CDR2 SAAADI. The CDR3 loop spans 13 amino acids.

The genes are TRBV9 and TRBJ2-5, with D possibly being TRBD1 (6 bases). Germline V gene sequence: CDR1 SGDLS, CDR2 YYNGEE. The CDR3 is 13 amino acids. Trimming removed 4 bases at V and 3 bases at J, with 10 bases between. CDR3 DNA: TGTGCCAGCAGCCAGGGACAAAAAGAGACCCAGTACTTC. Protein product: CASSQGQKETQYF. The full variable domain, rest sourced from reference TRBV9 and TRBJ2-5, is DSGVTQTPKHLITATGQRVTLRCSPRSGDLSVYWYQQSLDQGLQFLIQYYNGEERAKGNILERFSAQQFPDLHSELNLSSLELGDSALYFCASSQGQKETQYFGPGTRLLVL.

This chain connects TRBV19 to TRBJ1-5; no reliable D call. V was shortened by 4 bases and J by 0 bases, with 7 bases between the two germline ends. This CDR3 comprises 14 residues. Per germline, CDR1 LNHDA and CDR2 SQIVND (reference sequence). CDR3 sequence reads: CASSSRPSNQPQHF. The CDR3 nucleotides read TGTGCCAGTAGTAGTCGGCCTAGCAATCAGCCCCAGCATTTT.

The V and J genes are TRBV11-3 and TRBJ2-3; 14 positions match TRBD2. This CDR3 region has 19 residues. Per the germline V gene, CDR1 is SGHNT and CDR2 is YENEEA. Trimming cost V 1 base and J 5 bases; bases outside gene matches: 11. CDR3 nucleotides: TGTGCCAGCAGCTTAGTACCCCCGACTAGCGGGAGGGCCGAAGATACGCAGTATTTT. This encodes CASSLVPPTSGRAEDTQYF. The variable domain in full, with the rest retrieved from reference TRBV11-3 and TRBJ2-3, is EAGVVQSPRYKIIEKKQPVAFWCNPISGHNTLYWYLQNLGQGPELLIRYENEEAVDDSQLPKDRFSAERLKGVDSTLKIQPAELGDSAVYLCASSLVPPTSGRAEDTQYFGPGTRLTVL.

J is TRBJ2-1 and V is TRBV7-9, with 10 positions matching TRBD2. V dropped 7 bases and J dropped 5; count of bases not matched to a gene: 11. The germline V gene encodes CDR1 SEHNR and CDR2 FQNEAQ (reference sequence). The CDR3 covers 16 residues. In DNA form, the CDR3 reads TGTGCCAGCACCTACCGAAGGACTAGCGGAAACAATGAGCAGTTCTTC. Translated, it gives CASTYRRTSGNNEQFF.

This chain links TRBV5-1 with TRBJ2-7; 14 bases match TRBD2. Germline V lookup: CDR1 SGHRS, CDR2 YFSETQ. V dropped 4 bases and J dropped 7; count of bases not matched to a gene: 10. This CDR3 comprises 16 residues. The CDR3 DNA reads TGCGCCAGCAGCACCCCGGGACTAGCGGGAGCTAGAGAGCAGTACTTC. The encoded protein is CASSTPGLAGAREQYF.

The chain uses TRBV4-1 and TRBJ2-7; 14 nucleotides agree with TRBD2. The CDR3 spans 14 residues. Germline values: CDR1 MGHRA, CDR2 YSYEKL. The J segment lost 10 bases and the V segment lost 4 bases, leaving 6 bases of the junction unmatched. In nucleotides, the CDR3 is TGCGCCAGCAGCCCCGGACTAGCGGGAGGTCAACAGTACTTC. Protein sequence: CASSPGLAGGQQYF.

V usage is TRBV27 and J usage is TRBJ2-2; D is undetermined. Looked up from germline, CDR1 is MNHEY and CDR2 is SMNVEV (reference sequence). V lost 1 base and J 6 bases, leaving 6 bases between the germline ends. The CDR3 is made up of 13 amino acids. The CDR3, as DNA: TGTGCCAGCAGTTTATTGGCGGCCGGGGAGCTGTTTTTT. Translated: CASSLLAAGELFF.

This chain uses TRBV9 with TRBJ1-2; TRBD1 agrees at 7 bases. The CDR3 covers 12 residues. The trim removed 7 bases at V and 8 bases at J, leaving 8 bases unmatched. Per germline, CDR1 SGDLS and CDR2 YYNGEE. In DNA form, the CDR3 reads TGTGCCAGCGAAGACAGGGCCTACGGCTACACCTTC. Residues: CASEDRAYGYTF.

The chain recombines TRBV6-6 with TRBJ1-5; D remains unclear. The CDR3 runs 15 residues. V lost 7 bases and J lost 9, with 22 bases in between. Germline assignment: CDR1 MNHNY and CDR2 SVGAGI (reference sequence). Here the CDR3 DNA reads TGTGCCAGCAAAAACCTGACCGAATCTCTGGGGCCCCAGCATTTT. Its translation is CASKNLTESLGPQHF.

The DNA of the CDR3 is TGTGCCAGTAGTCCCTCTCCGGGGTTCCATCGGAATGAGCAGTTCTTC. This sequence encodes CASSPSPGFHRNEQFF. The rearrangement uses TRBV19 and TRBJ2-1; D is perhaps TRBD2 (5 bases). CDR1 and CDR2 from the germline V gene are LNHDA and SQIVND (reference sequence). V lost 5 bases and J lost 7, with 21 bases in between. This CDR3 has 16 residues.

The V gene is TRBV9, the J gene TRBJ2-2, with D hard to call. CDR1 and CDR2 from the germline V gene are SGDLS and YYNGEE. V gave up 1 base and J gave up 0 bases, with 10 bases separating them. CDR3 length equals 16 residues. The CDR3 coding sequence is TGTGCCAGCAGCGTACCGGTCAGCACGAACACCGGGGAGCTGTTTTTT. It translates to CASSVPVSTNTGELFF.

The CDR3 here is CASGQGLAGNKNIQYF. The CDR3 region has the DNA TGTGCTAGTGGTCAAGGACTAGCGGGGAACAAAAACATTCAGTACTTC. The V gene is TRBV12-5, the J gene TRBJ2-4; 12 bases line up with TRBD2. Per the germline V gene, CDR1 is LGHNT and CDR2 is FRNRAP. The CDR3 contains 16 residues. J was trimmed by 3 bases and V by 5 bases; bases with no gene match: 5.

The sample holds one count of this clone. The rearrangement uses TRBV27 and TRBJ2-2; 7 bases are a match to TRBD2. In germline, CDR1 is MNHEY, CDR2 SMNVEV (reference sequence). V was pared by 3 bases and J by 6 bases, with 1 base of the junction left unmatched. The CDR3 has 13 residues. This CDR3 reads CASSFGRAGELFF. Written as DNA, the CDR3 is TGTGCCAGCAGTTTTGGGAGGGCCGGGGAGCTGTTTTTT.

This rearrangement joins TRBV7-9 to TRBJ2-7, with 8 bases aligning to TRBD1. CDR3 length: 12 amino acids. V dropped 4 bases and J dropped 5; count of bases not matched to a gene: 1. Germline CDR1 reads SEHNR; CDR2 reads FQNEAQ (reference sequence). The CDR3 protein is CASSSTGDEQYF. DNA for the CDR3: TGTGCCAGCAGCTCGACAGGGGACGAGCAGTACTTC.

The V gene is TRBV25-1, the J gene TRBJ2-1; TRBD2 agrees at 13 bases. CDR1 is MGHDK, CDR2 SYGVNS, per germline. Trimming removed 8 bases from V and 4 bases from J; junction bases left unmatched: 14. This CDR3 region has 18 residues. The CDR3: CASSIGLAGESSYNEQFF. The CDR3 DNA reads as TGTGCCAGCTCGATCGGACTAGCGGGAGAGTCGTCTTACAATGAGCAGTTCTTC.

This clone has more than one count but fewer than ten. This chain links TRBV4-1 with TRBJ1-5; 8 nucleotides match TRBD1. The CDR3 covers 17 residues. Germline CDR1 and CDR2: MGHRA and YSYEKL. With 0 bases clipped from V and 3 bases from J, the junction kept 7 bases outside the gene matches. Here the CDR3 reads CASSQDPPGGSNQPQHF. DNA for the CDR3: TGCGCCAGCAGCCAAGATCCCCCAGGGGGCTCCAATCAGCCCCAGCATTTT.

V usage is TRBV5-1 and J usage is TRBJ2-3; 7 bases map to TRBD2. The CDR3 spans 19 residues. Germline loops: CDR1 SGHRS, CDR2 YFSETQ. V lost 4 bases and J lost 3; bases outside the gene matches: 20. The CDR3 DNA is TGCGCCAGCAGCGGGAGTCAGGACCGAGCGGGAAGGGGAACAGATACGCAGTATTTT. The encoded protein is CASSGSQDRAGRGTDTQYF.

This sequence joins TRBV6-5 and TRBJ2-7, with 10 bases identical to TRBD2. This CDR3 is built from 14 residues. Trimming removed 0 bases from V and 7 bases from J; junction bases left unmatched: 3. In germline, CDR1 is MNHEY, CDR2 SVGAGI. The CDR3 coding sequence is TGTGCCAGCAGTTACTCTCTAGCGGGAGATGAGCAGTACTTC. As protein: CASSYSLAGDEQYF.

The chain couples TRBV7-9 to TRBJ2-3; 9 bases are a match to TRBD1. This CDR3 is built from 17 residues. The J segment lost 4 bases and the V segment lost 4 bases, leaving 12 bases of the junction unmatched. Germline CDR1 and CDR2: SEHNR and FQNEAQ (reference sequence). For the CDR3, the DNA is TGTGCCAGCAGCTCATCGCCCGGGACAGGGAGGTCAGATACGCAGTATTTT. Translating gives CASSSSPGTGRSDTQYF.

The rearrangement uses TRBV7-6 and TRBJ2-3; D unclear. The CDR3 is 14 residues long. Trimming stripped 5 bases from V and 6 bases from J, with 15 bases between. Per the germline V gene, CDR1 is SGHVS and CDR2 is FNYEAQ. In nucleotides, the CDR3 is TGTGCCAGCAGCGCACAGAGAACCGGCGATACGCAGTATTTT. Encoded protein: CASSAQRTGDTQYF.

This chain links TRBV9 with TRBJ2-5; TRBD2 matches 8 bases. The junction had 8 bases not matched to a gene; V was cut back by 2 bases and J by 5 bases. The CDR3 contains 15 residues. Germline V gives CDR1 SGDLS, CDR2 YYNGEE. Written as DNA, the CDR3 is TGTGCCAGCAGCGTGGAAGCGGGAGTGCGGGAGACCCAGTACTTC. Translating gives CASSVEAGVRETQYF.

The V gene is TRBV7-5, the J gene TRBJ1-1. TRBV7-5 is reported as a pseudogene. CDR3 length: 17 residues. The CDR3 coding sequence is TGTGCCAGAAGCCCACCTAGAGCCGGGACGGAGAACACTGAAGCTTTCTTT. Translation gives CARSPPRAGTENTEAFF.

J is TRBJ2-7 and V is TRBV7-2; perhaps TRBD2 as D (5 bases). In germline, CDR1 is SGHTA, CDR2 FQGNSA. The CDR3 is 12 residues long. The V gene lost 6 bases and the J gene lost 3 bases, with 9 bases spanning the gap. CDR3 sequence: CASSWTGYEQYF. In DNA, the CDR3 is TGTGCCAGCAGTTGGACTGGCTACGAGCAGTACTTC.

The chain uses TRBV5-4 and TRBJ2-3; weak D call: TRBD1 (5 bases). There are 14 residues in the CDR3. Germline CDR1 and CDR2: SGHNT and YYREEE (reference sequence). The ends were cut back, 0 bases at V and 2 bases at J, with 7 bases in the middle. The CDR3 region is CASSLEGYTDTQYF. In nucleotides, the CDR3 is TGTGCCAGCAGCTTGGAGGGGTACACAGATACGCAGTATTTT. Variable domain in full (rest from reference TRBV5-4 and TRBJ2-3): ETGVTQSPTHLIKTRGQQVTLRCSSQSGHNTVSWYQQALGQGPQFIFQYYREEENGRGNFPPRFSGLQFPNYSSELNVNALELDDSALYLCASSLEGYTDTQYFGPGTRLTVL.